The clone carrying this TCR beta chain has only one observation. The CDR3 totals 13 residues. Germline V gives CDR1 SNHLY, CDR2 FYNNEI. V lost 4 bases and J lost 1, with 7 bases in between. Measured with immunoSEQ multiplex PCR; TCRdb has only the in-frame clones, and not every one. The data hold about 100,000 clones, with over 80% observed a single time. The data originate from a study of T cell changes during pregnancy in multiple sclerosis. The TCR originated in a female donor with multiple sclerosis, enrolled in a pregnancy study. Sequences were derived from peripheral blood, sampled after pregnancy. V gene TRBV2 combines with J gene TRBJ1-1; D not resolved. CDR3 region: CASSVRENTEAFF. CDR3 bases: TGTGCCAGCAGTGTCCGGGAGAACACTGAAGCTTTCTTT.